These T cell receptor beta chains were read from a single sample in a study of T-cell reconstitution after alpha-beta-depleted transplantation in children. TCRdb reanalysed the PCR reads using MiXCR and keeps one entry per CDR3 protein. The profile covers almost 250,000 distinct CDR3 sequences, with about a quarter appearing a single time and roughly 2.7% taken by the ten largest. The sample in question was PBMCs, obtained before TCRalphabeta/CD19-depleted stem cell transplant. These receptors were collected from a girl between 2 and 10 years old with Fanconi anemia, due to receive a stem cell transplant. Each CDR3 is given with its conserved first and last residue. D genes are given only for firm matches. Size is stated for part of the rows, as once, few or many counts, or as a class when the clone is expanded.

V gene	J gene	D gene	clone size	CDR3 protein	CDR3 DNA
TRBV5-1	TRBJ2-5	.	few	CASRGEETQYF	TGCGCCAGCAGAGGGGAAGAGACCCAGTACTTC
TRBV2	TRBJ2-1	TRBD1	.	CASSTIQTGHNEQFF	TGTGCCAGCAGCACGATACAGACAGGGCACAATGAGCAGTTCTTC
TRBV7-8	TRBJ2-5	.	.	CASSLESWIPGRMETQYF	TGTGCCAGCAGCTTAGAATCTTGGATCCCAGGGAGGATGGAGACCCAGTACTTC
TRBV20-1	TRBJ2-3	.	few	CSARLEADHTDTQYF	TGCAGTGCTAGATTGGAGGCAGACCACACAGATACGCAGTATTTT
TRBV20-1	TRBJ2-1	TRBD2	few	CSARILAGGYNEQFF	TGCAGTGCTAGGATACTAGCGGGGGGGTACAATGAGCAGTTCTTC
TRBV27	TRBJ1-4	.	few	CATKKKLFF	TGTGCCACCAAAAAGAAACTGTTTTTT
TRBV6-5	TRBJ1-2	.	many	CASSFDRYYGYTF	TGTGCCAGCAGCTTTGACAGATACTATGGCTACACCTTC
TRBV4-1	TRBJ2-7	.	few	CASSQIPGSSYEQYF	TGCGCCAGCAGCCAGATCCCAGGGAGCTCCTACGAGCAGTACTTC
TRBV29-1	TRBJ2-1	.	.	CSVETVFYNEQFF	TGCAGCGTTGAGACAGTTTTCTACAATGAGCAGTTCTTC
TRBV5-1	TRBJ2-1	.	few	CASSLADSNEQFF	TGCGCCAGCAGCTTGGCCGATTCCAATGAGCAGTTCTTC
TRBV20-1	TRBJ2-5	TRBD1	many	CSALQGWETQYF	TGCAGTGCCTTACAGGGGTGGGAGACCCAGTACTTC
TRBV20-1	TRBJ1-1	.	many	CSGEGDTEAFF	TGCAGTGGGGAGGGGGACACTGAAGCTTTCTTT
TRBV12-3/TRBV12-4	TRBJ2-1	TRBD2	many	CASSLGTSFNEQFF	TGTGCCAGCAGTTTGGGGACTAGCTTCAATGAGCAGTTCTTC
TRBV29-1	TRBJ2-7	TRBD2	many	CSVEGLAVEPYEQYF	TGCAGCGTTGAGGGACTAGCGGTAGAGCCCTACGAGCAGTACTTC
TRBV7-2	TRBJ2-1	.	few	CASSSIRGMREFF	TGTGCCAGCAGCTCGATCCGCGGGATGAGGGAGTTCTTC
TRBV14	TRBJ2-7	.	few	CASSQTVSSYEQYF	TGTGCCAGCAGCCAGACAGTCAGCTCCTACGAGCAGTACTTC
TRBV3-1	TRBJ2-7	.	many	CASSRSFYEQYF	TGTGCCAGCAGCCGGTCCTTCTACGAGCAGTACTTC
TRBV12-3/TRBV12-4	TRBJ2-3	TRBD2	.	CASGPRGHGGDTQYF	TGTGCCAGCGGACCCCGGGGCCACGGGGGGGATACGCAGTATTTT
TRBV5-1	TRBJ1-1	.	few	CASSLAGGEAFF	TGCGCCAGCAGCTTGGCCGGGGGTGAAGCTTTCTTT
TRBV12-3/TRBV12-4	TRBJ2-7	.	many	CASSTGMTYEQYF	TGTGCCAGCTCTACAGGGATGACCTACGAGCAGTACTTC
TRBV7-2	TRBJ1-1	.	many	CASSLSLRNTEAFF	TGTGCCAGCAGCTTATCTCTGAGGAACACTGAAGCTTTCTTT
TRBV18	TRBJ2-7	.	many	CASSPPGSGRAYEQYF	TGTGCCAGCTCACCACCAGGCTCGGGAAGGGCCTACGAGCAGTACTTC
TRBV25-1	TRBJ2-4	.	many	CASSPTYSIREQYF	TGTGCCAGCAGTCCAACATATTCGATTAGGGAACAGTACTTC
TRBV5-1	TRBJ2-1	.	many	CASSIENSYNEQFF	TGCGCCAGCAGCATAGAAAACTCCTACAATGAGCAGTTCTTC
TRBV12-3/TRBV12-4	TRBJ2-1	.	many	CASSGLYLGNEQFF	TGTGCCAGCAGTGGGCTTTATTTGGGGAATGAGCAGTTCTTC
TRBV7-9	TRBJ2-7	TRBD2	.	CASSIRGLATHPDEQYF	TGTGCCAGCAGCATCCGGGGACTAGCCACTCACCCTGACGAGCAGTACTTC
TRBV11-2	TRBJ1-6	TRBD1	few	CASSLAGQGTSPLHF	TGTGCCAGCAGCTTAGCGGGACAGGGCACTTCACCCCTCCACTTT
TRBV29-1	TRBJ2-7	.	few	CSVVSGRFYEQYF	TGCAGCGTTGTTTCGGGGCGGTTCTACGAGCAGTACTTC
TRBV7-2	TRBJ2-1	TRBD2	many	CASSSRAGGSNEQFF	TGTGCCAGCAGCTCAAGAGCGGGGGGTAGTAATGAGCAGTTCTTC
TRBV20-1	TRBJ2-3	.	.	CSARTGASTDTQYF	TGCAGTGCTAGGACGGGGGCGAGCACAGATACGCAGTATTTT
TRBV27	TRBJ2-7	.	few	CASSLRLGVETRSTYREQYF	TGTGCCAGCAGTTTGAGATTGGGGGTAGAGACCCGCAGTACCTACAGGGAGCAGTACTTC
TRBV5-6	TRBJ2-2	TRBD1	few	CASRGQGNTGELFF	TGTGCCTCCAGGGGGCAGGGGAACACCGGGGAGCTGTTTTTT
TRBV12-3/TRBV12-4	TRBJ2-7	TRBD2	.	CASSLELSGRGYEQYF	TGTGCCAGCAGTTTAGAATTAAGCGGGAGAGGTTACGAGCAGTACTTC
TRBV10-3	TRBJ2-3	.	many	CAIKRLVETDTQYF	TGTGCCATCAAGAGACTAGTTGAAACAGATACGCAGTATTTT
TRBV29-1	TRBJ2-3	TRBD1	many	CSVERQGMDTQYF	TGCAGCGTTGAAAGACAGGGGATGGATACGCAGTATTTT
TRBV12-3/TRBV12-4	TRBJ2-1	.	many	CASSRKRQGLSSYNEQFF	TGTGCCAGCAGCAGGAAGAGACAGGGACTAAGCTCCTACAATGAGCAGTTCTTC
TRBV29-1	TRBJ2-2	.	many	CSVAGTTGTGELFF	TGCAGCGTTGCAGGCACGACGGGCACCGGGGAGCTGTTTTTT
TRBV20-1	TRBJ1-3	.	many	CSASRNRVGNTIYF	TGCAGTGCTAGTCGGAATAGGGTTGGAAACACCATATATTTT
TRBV6-7	TRBJ2-1	.	.	CASSFKDHTNNEQFF	TGTGCCAGCAGTTTCAAAGACCACACGAACAATGAGCAGTTCTTC
TRBV29-1	TRBJ2-5	.	few	CSVVRGLGETQYF	TGCAGCGTTGTGCGGGGGCTGGGGGAGACCCAGTACTTC
TRBV12-3/TRBV12-4	TRBJ2-1	TRBD2	.	CASSLLLAGGWSSYNEQFF	TGTGCCAGCAGTTTATTGCTAGCGGGAGGATGGAGCTCCTACAATGAGCAGTTCTTC
TRBV20-1	TRBJ2-1	.	many	CSALRGTGNEQFF	TGCAGTGCCTTACGGGGGACGGGGAATGAGCAGTTCTTC
TRBV20-1	TRBJ2-3	.	few	CSASMQPSTDTQYF	TGCAGTGCTAGTATGCAGCCCAGCACAGATACGCAGTATTTT
TRBV7-3	TRBJ2-3	.	.	CASSLTWADTQYF	TGTGCCAGCAGCTTAACTTGGGCAGATACGCAGTATTTT
TRBV20-1	TRBJ1-6	.	many	CSASIRYDSPLHF	TGCAGTGCTAGTATCCGCTATGATTCACCCCTCCACTTT
TRBV20-1	TRBJ2-1	.	many	CSARRSRHNEQFF	TGCAGTGCTAGAAGATCTAGGCACAATGAGCAGTTCTTC
TRBV29-1	TRBJ2-7	.	many	CSVYEDSHSYYEQYF	TGCAGCGTTTACGAAGATAGCCACTCATACTACGAGCAGTACTTC